This passage covers 10 T cell receptor beta chains from one sample sequenced in a study of CD8+ T cells in alopecia areata. Following extraction, RNA underwent reverse transcription to cDNA, which served as the sequencing template. Sequencing used immunoSEQ multiplex PCR; TCRdb keeps in-frame clones, though not all of them. This table has approximately 57,000 clones, roughly 96% appearing once. Source: CD8+ T cells sorted from blood, taken at week 0. These receptors were taken from a human donor with alopecia areata.

The table lists this clone with a count of one. This chain connects TRBV18 to TRBJ1-1; D is ambiguous. The germline V gene has CDR1 KGHSH and CDR2 LQKENI. This CDR3 region has 13 residues. Trimming removed 2 bases from V and 6 bases from J, with 10 bases in between. Here the CDR3 reads CASSPSGGAEAFF. The CDR3 DNA reads as TGTGCCAGCTCACCATCGGGAGGAGCTGAAGCTTTCTTT.

The chain joins TRBV6-5 to TRBJ2-5; D is perhaps TRBD1 (5 bases). The ends were cut back, 5 bases at V and 2 bases at J, with 12 bases in the middle. The CDR3 runs to 14 residues. The germline CDR1 and CDR2 sequences are MNHEY and SVGAGI. Written as DNA, the CDR3 is TGTGCCAGCAGTCCGTTTGACAGTCAAGAGACCCAGTACTTC. Translating gives CASSPFDSQETQYF.

This clone occurred once. The genes are TRBV19 and TRBJ1-6; possible D gene TRBD1, 6 bases. V was clipped by 4 bases and J by 7 bases, with 11 bases between them. CDR1 is LNHDA, CDR2 SQIVND, per germline (reference sequence). CDR3 size: 14 residues. The CDR3 is CASSTGGQNSPLHF. CDR3 DNA sequence: TGTGCCAGTAGTACGGGGGGGCAGAATTCACCCCTCCACTTT. The full variable domain, in which reference TRBV19 and TRBJ1-6 provide the parts outside the CDR3, is DGGITQSPKYLFRKEGQNVTLSCEQNLNHDAMYWYRQDPGQGLRLIYYSQIVNDFQKGDIAEGYSVSREKKESFPLTVTSAQKNPTAFYLCASSTGGQNSPLHFGNGTRLTVT.

This clone was found once. This chain links TRBV29-1 with TRBJ2-7; 10 positions agree with TRBD2. V lost 5 bases to trimming and J lost 2 bases; unmatched junction nucleotides: 6. The CDR3 sequence is 14 residues long. Germline V gene sequence: CDR1 SQVTM, CDR2 ANQGSEA. The CDR3 here is CSVHSGGLPYEQYF. Here the CDR3 DNA reads TGCAGCGTTCATAGCGGGGGGCTCCCCTACGAGCAGTACTTC.

The chain joins TRBV7-9 to TRBJ1-1; D gene uncertain. The germline CDR1 and CDR2 sequences are SEHNR and FQNEAQ (reference sequence). The CDR3 totals 12 residues. Trimming took 2 bases from V and 1 from J, leaving 2 bases between them. As DNA, the CDR3 is TGTGCCAGCAGCTTATGGAACACTGAAGCTTTCTTT. It encodes CASSLWNTEAFF.

The V gene is TRBV4-2, the J gene TRBJ2-5; 8 nucleotides line up with TRBD2. Germline CDR1 is LGHNA and CDR2 is YNFKEQ. This CDR3 has 16 residues. V shed 4 bases and J 6 bases; nucleotides not matched to a gene: 13. The CDR3 protein is CASSRGGYGVIQTQYF. The CDR3 DNA is TGTGCCAGCAGCCGCGGGGGGTATGGCGTCATACAGACCCAGTACTTC.

This chain uses TRBV25-1 with TRBJ1-2, with D unresolved. Trimming pared 5 bases from V and 7 bases from J, leaving 17 bases between. The CDR3 is made up of 14 amino acids. Looked up from germline, CDR1 is MGHDK and CDR2 is SYGVNS. The CDR3 spells CASSPPGILRGYTF. CDR3 DNA: TGTGCCAGCAGTCCCCCGGGCATTCTGCGTGGCTACACCTTC.

This sequence joins TRBV9 and TRBJ2-1; TRBD2 might be the D (5 bases). Germline-derived CDR1 and CDR2 are SGDLS and YYNGEE. V lost 0 bases and J lost 12, with 10 bases in between. CDR3 length: 12 residues. In nucleotides, the CDR3 is TGTGCCAGCAGCGTAGACGACTATGGGCAGTTCTTC. It specifies CASSVDDYGQFF.

The chain carries TRBV4-1 and TRBJ2-7, with 9 bases identical to TRBD2. J gave up 4 bases and V 4 bases, and 11 bases lay outside the gene matches. The CDR3 has 16 amino acids. Germline CDR1 is MGHRA and CDR2 is YSYEKL. Here the CDR3 reads CASSPSASGEGYEQYF. CDR3 DNA: TGCGCCAGCAGCCCATCAGCTAGCGGGGAAGGTTACGAGCAGTACTTC.

The rearrangement uses TRBV29-1 and TRBJ2-7; 7 positions agree with TRBD2. With V trimmed by 1 base and J by 5 bases, 5 bases remained unmatched. The CDR3 consists of 13 residues. Germline V lookup: CDR1 SQVTM, CDR2 ANQGSEA. CDR3 sequence: CSVEGEGPHEQYF. Here the CDR3 DNA reads TGCAGCGTTGAAGGGGAGGGCCCCCACGAGCAGTACTTC.